These T cell receptor beta chains were read from a single sample in a study of cytomegalovirus exposure and HLA in healthy donors. TCRdb's table, derived via immunoSEQ multiplex PCR, lists solely in-frame clones and lacks some. This table holds about 160,000 clones, 80% to 85% found once. Sequenced material: PBMCs. The receptors were sampled from a girl aged 2-10 years in good health and CMV-seropositive. Each CDR3 is given with its conserved first and last residue. D genes are given only for firm matches. Clone size appears in some rows only: once, few, many, or a class for an expanded clone.

>TRBJ1-2|TRBD1|TRBV6-5|few
TGTGCCACCATCGCCGGGACAGGGAACGGCTACACCTTC
CATIAGTGNGYTF
>TRBJ2-1|TRBD2|TRBV6-5|few
TGTGCCAGCAGTTTAGCGGGGCTCTCCTACAATGAGCAGTTCTTC
CASSLAGLSYNEQFF
>TRBJ2-3|-|TRBV6-5|-
TGTGCCAGCAGGGAAGGAGCAGATACGCAGTATTTT
CASREGADTQYF
>TRBJ2-7|-|TRBV12-5|-
TGTGCTAGTGGTATCCACGGCTCCTACGAGCAGTACTTC
CASGIHGSYEQYF
>TRBJ1-3|-|TRBV5-4|-
TGTGCCAGCAGCTCGGGATACGACGGGTTGAGCTCTGGAAACACCATATATTTT
CASSSGYDGLSSGNTIYF
>TRBJ2-7|-|TRBV2|few
TGTGCCAGCAGGTACAGGTACGGCTTTGTGGAGCAGTACTTC
CASRYRYGFVEQYF
>TRBJ2-7|TRBD2|TRBV5-6|few
TGTGCCAGCAGCTCAGGACTAGTCCACGAGCAGTACTTC
CASSSGLVHEQYF
>TRBJ2-1|TRBD2|TRBV27|-
TGTGCCAGCAGTCTTACTAGCGGACCTAACAATGAGCAGTTCTTC
CASSLTSGPNNEQFF
>TRBJ1-1|-|TRBV19|-
TGTGCCACTAATTGGGTCGGGACAACCACTGAAGCTTTCTTT
CATNWVGTTTEAFF
>TRBJ1-2|TRBD1|TRBV7-9|-
TGTGCCAGCAGCTTAGGACAGGGGCCAACCTATGGCTACACCTTC
CASSLGQGPTYGYTF
>TRBJ1-1|-|TRBV10-3|-
TGTGCCATCAGTGATACCGACAGGCTCACTGAAGCTTTCTTT
CAISDTDRLTEAFF
>TRBJ1-4|TRBD1|TRBV2|-
TGTGCCAGCAGCCAGACAGGGGCCGGGGAAAAACTGTTTTTT
CASSQTGAGEKLFF
>TRBJ1-3|TRBD1|TRBV6-1|-
TGTGCCAGCAGTCGACAGGGAGACACTGGAAACACCATATATTTT
CASSRQGDTGNTIYF
>TRBJ2-2|TRBD2|TRBV4-1|-
TGCGCCAGCAGCCAAGCGGGACTAGCGGGAATAGGAACCGGGGAGCTGTTTTTT
CASSQAGLAGIGTGELFF
>TRBJ2-1|-|TRBV9|once
TGTGCCAGCAGCGTCGCGGCTACGAAATACAATGAGCAGTTCTTC
CASSVAATKYNEQFF
>TRBJ2-4|TRBD2|TRBV5-6|once
TGTGCCAGCAGCCCACGGGGGGTTAGGGACATTCAGTACTTC
CASSPRGVRDIQYF
>TRBJ2-7|-|TRBV30|-
TGTGCCTGGAGTCTCCCACCTCTCGGGCAGTACTTC
CAWSLPPLGQYF
>TRBJ1-5|TRBD1|TRBV5-8|-
TGTGCCAGCAGCCAGGGGGACAGTAGCAATCAGCCCCAGCATTTT
CASSQGDSSNQPQHF
>TRBJ1-3|-|TRBV29-1|-
TGCAGCGTCCTGGGGGGGTCTGGAAACACCATATATTTT
CSVLGGSGNTIYF
>TRBJ2-1|TRBD2|TRBV25-1|once
TGTGCCAGCACCTTCGGGGGGGCTGACAATGAGCAGTTCTTC
CASTFGGADNEQFF
>TRBJ2-7|-|TRBV19|-
TGTGCCAGTAGGTTTGACGAGACTTCCTACGAGCAGTACTTC
CASRFDETSYEQYF
>TRBJ2-2|-|TRBV19|-
TGTGCCAGTAGTATAGCCCGGAACACCGGGGAGCTGTTTTTT
CASSIARNTGELFF
>TRBJ2-5|TRBD2|TRBV25-1|-
TGTGCCAGCAGTGAAGGGGTAAGAGCGGGAGCCCAAGAGACCCAGTACTTC
CASSEGVRAGAQETQYF
>TRBJ1-1|TRBD1|TRBV27|-
TGTGCCAGCAGCCGGAAAAGCCAGGGGGCAGGAATTTCGGTTGAAGCTTTCTTT
CASSRKSQGAGISVEAFF
>TRBJ2-7|-|TRBV21-1|-
TGTGCCAGCAGCGTCCGGGCAGGGCTAAACGAGCAGTACTTC
CASSVRAGLNEQYF
>TRBJ2-1|-|TRBV9|-
TGTGCCAGCAGCGGCAGGATTCGCGGGGACAATGAGCAGTTCTTC
CASSGRIRGDNEQFF
>TRBJ2-5|TRBD2|TRBV11-2|-
TGTGCCAGCAGCTTAGTTGGTAGCGGGAGGGCCGGGATCGAGACCCAGTACTTC
CASSLVGSGRAGIETQYF
>TRBJ2-7|TRBD2|TRBV2|-
TGTGCCAGCACCGAAGGTCCAGCGGGAGTTGTCGAGCAGTACTTC
CASTEGPAGVVEQYF
>TRBJ2-7|TRBD1|TRBV23-1|-
TGCGCCAGCAGTCAATCAGCCAGGGACAGGGAAGGTAGATACGGCTACGAGCAGTACTTC
CASSQSARDREGRYGYEQYF
>TRBJ2-2|TRBD2|TRBV30|once
TGTGCCTGGACCTATGCGACTAGCGGATACGGGGAGCTGTTTTTT
CAWTYATSGYGELFF
>TRBJ2-5|TRBD2|TRBV28|-
TGTGCCAGCAGTTTTTCAGAGGGATTCTCCCTAGCGGGAGGGCCTTGGTACCAAGAGACCCAGTACTTC
CASSFSEGFSLAGGPWYQETQYF
>TRBJ2-7|TRBD1|TRBV30|-
TGTGCCTGGAGTGTAGGGATGGGATATACAGGGGGTTCCTACGAGCAGTACTTC
CAWSVGMGYTGGSYEQYF
>TRBJ2-3|-|TRBV6-4|-
TGTGCCAGCAGTCAATCTAGCGGCACAGATACGCAGTATTTT
CASSQSSGTDTQYF
>TRBJ1-1|-|TRBV11-2|-
TGTGCCAGCAGCCTGGCGGGGTTGAACACTGAAGCTTTCTTT
CASSLAGLNTEAFF
>TRBJ1-5|-|TRBV9|-
TGTGCCAGCAGCGTGGGAGGGAATATCGGCAATCAGCCCCAGCATTTT
CASSVGGNIGNQPQHF
>TRBJ2-7|-|TRBV19|-
TGTGCCAGTAGTATACCCACCCAGGGAAGGCGGGAGCAGTACTTC
CASSIPTQGRREQYF
>TRBJ2-3|TRBD2|TRBV6-5|-
TGTGCCAGCAGCACAAGCGGGAGGTCCACAGATACGCAGTATTTT
CASSTSGRSTDTQYF
>TRBJ2-6|TRBD1|TRBV2|-
TGTGCCAGCCAGTCGACAGGGGTTTACTCTGGGGCCAACGTCCTGACTTTC
CASQSTGVYSGANVLTF
>TRBJ1-4|TRBD1|TRBV4-1|-
TGCGCCAGCAGCCAAGAACTCTGGACAGGGAGTGAAAAACTGTTTTTT
CASSQELWTGSEKLFF
>TRBJ1-3|-|TRBV18|once
TGTGCCAGCTCACCCACGAACACTGGAAACACCATATATTTT
CASSPTNTGNTIYF
>TRBJ2-7|TRBD2|TRBV10-2|-
TGCGCCAGCAGTGAAGCGGGAGTTTGGGACGAGCAGTACTTC
CASSEAGVWDEQYF
>TRBJ2-5|TRBD2|TRBV5-1|-
TGCGCCAGCAGCTGGACTAGCCTCCAAGAGACCCAGTACTTC
CASSWTSLQETQYF
>TRBJ2-6|-|TRBV9|once
TGTGCCAGCAGCGTAGCAGGGGCGGGGGCCAACGTCCTGACTTTC
CASSVAGAGANVLTF
>TRBJ2-4|TRBD2|TRBV6-1|-
TGTGCCAGCAGTGGCCGGGAGGCAGCAAAGAAAAACATTCAGTACTTC
CASSGREAAKKNIQYF
>TRBJ1-2|TRBD1|TRBV4-1|-
TGCGCCAGCAGCCCCTATACAGGGGACTATGGCTACACCTTC
CASSPYTGDYGYTF
>TRBJ2-2|TRBD2|TRBV5-4|-
TGTGCCAGCAGCCTAGGGACTAGCGGGCTCACCGGGGAGCTGTTTTTT
CASSLGTSGLTGELFF
>TRBJ2-3|TRBD1|TRBV29-1|-
TGCAGCGTTGAAATAGGACAGGTCGTATCAGATACGCAGTATTTT
CSVEIGQVVSDTQYF
>TRBJ2-2|TRBD1|TRBV28|-
TGTGCCAGCAGTTTCTGGACAGGGAGGAGAGACGGGGAGCTGTTTTTT
CASSFWTGRRDGELFF
>TRBJ1-2|TRBD1|TRBV30|-
TGTGCCTGTCATGGGCAGGGGGCGCACCACTATGGCTACACCTTC
CACHGQGAHHYGYTF
>TRBJ1-4|-|TRBV4-2|-
TGTGCCAGCAGCCAAGCTCAGGATGGGCCTGAAAAACTGTTTTTT
CASSQAQDGPEKLFF